The 14 T cell receptor beta chains below were found in one sample sequenced in a study of response to subunit inactivated influenza vaccine. TCRdb re-called the RT-PCR reads with MiXCR, one entry per CDR3 protein. The table records around 490,000 distinct CDR3 sequences, around 8% of them present only once. The source was PBMCs from blood, collected roughly 24 months after vaccination. The receptor source for this set is a man in his fifties or sixties who received an inactivated influenza vaccine.

This clonotype turned up a few times. The chain uses TRBV5-1 and TRBJ2-7, with TRBD1 matching over 9 bases. The V and J ends lost 3 bases and 5 bases, in that order; junction bases with no gene match: 12. The V gene's germline CDR1 is SGHRS and CDR2 YFSETQ. The CDR3 covers 16 residues. CDR3 in DNA: TGCGCCAGCAGCTCAGAAACCGGGACAGGGTACCACGAGCAGTACTTC. Its protein is CASSSETGTGYHEQYF.

This chain joins TRBV7-9 and TRBJ2-1; 15 nucleotides line up with TRBD2. This CDR3 has 15 residues. Germline V gives CDR1 SEHNR, CDR2 FQNEAQ (reference sequence). V lost 5 bases to trimming and J lost 8 bases; unmatched junction nucleotides: 4. The CDR3 bases are TGTGCCAGCAGCGGTGGACTAGCGGGAGGGCATGAGCAGTTCTTC. Translating gives CASSGGLAGGHEQFF.

This rearrangement joins TRBV29-1 to TRBJ2-3, with D perhaps matching TRBD2 (6 bases). The CDR3 runs to 13 residues. Trimming took off 8 bases at V and 0 bases at J, with 12 bases between the two ends. Looked up from germline, CDR1 is SQVTM and CDR2 is ANQGSEA. The CDR3 DNA sequence: TGCAGCTCAAGGAGGGACAGCACAGATACGCAGTATTTT. It specifies CSSRRDSTDTQYF.

In this sample, this clonotype turned up a few times. V gene TRBV6-1 combines with J gene TRBJ1-1; D is perhaps TRBD1 (6 bases). This CDR3 is built from 13 residues. From germline, CDR1 is MNHNS and CDR2 SASEGT. Trimming took off 6 bases at V and 6 bases at J, with 14 bases between the two ends. CDR3 in amino acids: CASREQGRPEAFF. CDR3 bases: TGTGCCAGCAGGGAACAGGGAAGACCTGAAGCTTTCTTT.

This clonotype came up a few times. DNA for the CDR3: TGTGCCAGCAGTTACTCGGTAACAGGGGGCGCGGGCAAAAACATTCAGTACTTC. This gives the protein CASSYSVTGGAGKNIQYF. J is TRBJ2-4 and V is TRBV6-5, with TRBD1 matching over 9 bases. CDR1 is MNHEY, CDR2 SVGAGI, per germline. The CDR3 loop spans 18 amino acids. V lost 0 bases and J lost 3; bases outside the gene matches: 9.

This clonotype was seen more than once but under ten times. The chain carries TRBV19 and TRBJ1-1; TRBD1 aligns across 9 bases. Germline CDR1 LNHDA, CDR2 SQIVND (reference sequence). The CDR3 covers 16 residues. Trimming removed 5 bases from V and 5 bases from J; junction bases left unmatched: 12. CDR3 loop: CASSLLGTGMGTEAFF. In DNA form, the CDR3 reads TGTGCCAGTAGTCTACTCGGGACAGGGATGGGGACTGAAGCTTTCTTT.

This clonotype was observed at least ten times. The rearrangement joins TRBV15 to TRBJ1-4; D ambiguous. The germline V and J ends were trimmed by 0 bases and 5 bases, with 10 bases remaining between them. Germline V gene lookup returns CDR1 LNHNV and CDR2 YYDKDF (reference sequence). This CDR3 contains 15 residues. The CDR3 protein is CATSRDLAVNEKLFF. In DNA, the CDR3 is TGTGCCACCAGCAGAGATCTTGCGGTCAATGAAAAACTGTTTTTT. The complete variable domain, with remaining parts taken from reference TRBV15 and TRBJ1-4, reads DAMVIQNPRYQVTQFGKPVTLSCSQTLNHNVMYWYQQKSSQAPKLLFHYYDKDFNNEADTPDNFQSRRPNTSFCFLDIRSPGLGDTAMYLCATSRDLAVNEKLFFGSGTQLSVL.

Only a few counts were recorded for this clonotype. The chain links TRBV5-1 to TRBJ2-3; 10 bases line up with TRBD1. J lost 0 bases, V lost 3 bases, and 4 bases had no gene match. This CDR3 contains 16 residues. From germline, CDR1 is SGHRS and CDR2 YFSETQ. Written as DNA, the CDR3 is TGCGCCAGCAGCTGGACAGGGGGAACTAGCACAGATACGCAGTATTTT. Translating it yields CASSWTGGTSTDTQYF.

This clonotype appeared a few times. The chain uses TRBV5-1 and TRBJ2-6; possibly TRBD1 or TRBD2 for D (6 bases each). The CDR3 is 17 amino acids. V was pared by 4 bases and J by 2 bases, with 16 bases between. CDR1 SGHRS and CDR2 YFSETQ come from the germline V gene. The DNA of the CDR3 is TGCGCCAGCAGCCCAACGCCGGGGGCCGCTGGGGCCAACGTCCTGACTTTC. This sequence encodes CASSPTPGAAGANVLTF.

In this sample, this clonotype turned up a few times. The chain employs TRBV18 and TRBJ2-7; D gene ambiguous. V gave up 1 base and J gave up 5 bases, with 12 bases separating them. The CDR3 is made up of 14 amino acids. Looked up from germline, CDR1 is KGHSH and CDR2 is LQKENI. This CDR3 reads CASSPLGPPDEQYF. CDR3 coding DNA: TGTGCCAGCTCACCACTAGGCCCACCGGACGAGCAGTACTTC. The full variable domain, in which reference TRBV18 and TRBJ2-7 provide the parts outside the CDR3, is NAGVMQNPRHLVRRRGQEARLRCSPMKGHSHVYWYRQLPEEGLKFMVYLQKENIIDESGMPKERFSAEFPKEGPSILRIQQVVRGDSAAYFCASSPLGPPDEQYFGPGTRLTVT.

The J gene is TRBJ2-3, the V gene TRBV5-1; TRBD1 or TRBD2 may be the D gene (5 bases each). V dropped 0 bases and J dropped 3 bases, with 11 bases sitting between them. The length of the CDR3 is 15 residues. The germline V gene encodes CDR1 SGHRS and CDR2 YFSETQ. CDR3: CASSLGDVGTDTQYF. The CDR3 DNA is TGCGCCAGCAGCTTGGGGGACGTAGGGACAGATACGCAGTATTTT.

This clonotype was observed at least ten times. This chain joins TRBV20-1 and TRBJ1-5, with D perhaps TRBD1 (5 bases). The CDR3 is made up of 12 amino acids. V was pared by 3 bases and J by 2 bases, with 5 bases between. Germline-derived CDR1 and CDR2 are DFQATT and SNEGSKA (reference sequence). CDR3 in DNA: TGCAGTGCTAGCAGGGGCAATCAGCCCCAGCATTTT. Protein: CSASRGNQPQHF.

Concerning this clonotype: This sequence may be a read error, since a much larger clone differs from it by one base. V is TRBV15 and J is TRBJ1-6; the D gene is possibly TRBD1 (6 bases). CDR3 length: 20 amino acids. CDR1 LNHNV and CDR2 YYDKDF come from the germline V gene (reference sequence). In DNA, the CDR3 is TGTGCCACCAGCAGAGATATTCCCAGGGGAGTAGCAATTCGTAATTCACTCCTCCACTTT. As protein: CATSRDIPRGVAIRNSLLHF.

This clonotype was counted only a few times. This chain connects TRBV5-1 to TRBJ2-3; 9 nucleotides align to TRBD2. Trimming removed 3 bases from V and 4 bases from J; junction bases left unmatched: 6. Germline lookup yields CDR1 SGHRS and CDR2 YFSETQ. The CDR3 is 15 amino acids. CDR3 coding DNA: TGCGCCAGCAGCTCGACTAGCGGCAGATCAGATACGCAGTATTTT. Translating it yields CASSSTSGRSDTQYF.